This TCR beta chain was captured by sequencing in a study of T cells after yellow fever vaccination. The wider study: For low cell numbers, libraries were made with SMART-Seq v4 Ultra Low Input.

There are 14 residues in the CDR3. V lost 2 bases and J lost 3, with 11 bases in between. The authors made TCR cDNA by 5'RACE template switching, adding a universal primer site and UMIs. TCRdb re-called the 5' RACE reads through MiXCR, storing one row per CDR3 protein. The sample carries around 310,000 distinct CDR3 sequences, 8.7% recorded once. In its sample, this clonotype was seen a few times. Source: PBMCs, taken on the day of the first yellow fever vaccination. The chain has TRBV12-3 or TRBV12-4 and TRBJ2-7; D possibly corresponds to TRBD1 (5 bases). This sequence originates from a man aged 18-30 years who received the YFV17D yellow fever vaccine. The CDR3 bases are TGTGCCAGCAGTTTATACGGACAACACTACGAGCAGTACTTC. It is translated as CASSLYGQHYEQYF.